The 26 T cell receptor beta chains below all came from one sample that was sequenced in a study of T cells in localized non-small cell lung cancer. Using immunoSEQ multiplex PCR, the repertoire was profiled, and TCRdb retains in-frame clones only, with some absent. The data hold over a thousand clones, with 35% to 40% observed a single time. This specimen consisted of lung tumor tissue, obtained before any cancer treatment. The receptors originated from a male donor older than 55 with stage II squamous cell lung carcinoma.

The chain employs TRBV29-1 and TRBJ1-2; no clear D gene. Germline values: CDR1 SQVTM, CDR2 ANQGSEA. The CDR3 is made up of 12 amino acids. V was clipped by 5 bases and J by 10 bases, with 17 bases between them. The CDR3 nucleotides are TGCAGCGTTCTCCCTCTGGCAGGAGACTACACCTTC. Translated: CSVLPLAGDYTF. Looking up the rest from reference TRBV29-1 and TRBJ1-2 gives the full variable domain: SAVISQKPSRDICQRGTSLTIQCQVDSQVTMMFWYRQQPGQSLTLIATANQGSEATYESGFVIDKFPISRPNLTFSTLTVSNMSPEDSSIYLCSVLPLAGDYTFGSGTRLTVV.

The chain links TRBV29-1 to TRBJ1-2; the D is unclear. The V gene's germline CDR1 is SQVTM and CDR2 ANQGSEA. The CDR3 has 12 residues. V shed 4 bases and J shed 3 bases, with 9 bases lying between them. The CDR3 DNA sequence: TGCAGCGTTGGGTGGCAGTACTATGGCTACACCTTC. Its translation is CSVGWQYYGYTF.

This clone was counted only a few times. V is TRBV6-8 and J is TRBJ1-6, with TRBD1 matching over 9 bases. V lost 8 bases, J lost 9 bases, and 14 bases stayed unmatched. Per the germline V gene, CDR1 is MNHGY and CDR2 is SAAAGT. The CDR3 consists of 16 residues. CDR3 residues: CASQSLRRQGGSPLHF. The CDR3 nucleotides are TGTGCCAGCCAGTCCCTCCGTAGACAGGGGGGTTCACCCCTCCACTTT.

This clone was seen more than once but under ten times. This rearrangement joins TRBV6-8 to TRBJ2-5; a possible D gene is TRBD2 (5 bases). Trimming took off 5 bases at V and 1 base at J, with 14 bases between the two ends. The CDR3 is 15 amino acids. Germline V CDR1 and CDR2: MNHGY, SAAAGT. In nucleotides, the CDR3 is TGTGCCAGCAGTAATCGGGCGGGTCTCCAAGAGACCCAGTACTTC. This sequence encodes CASSNRAGLQETQYF.

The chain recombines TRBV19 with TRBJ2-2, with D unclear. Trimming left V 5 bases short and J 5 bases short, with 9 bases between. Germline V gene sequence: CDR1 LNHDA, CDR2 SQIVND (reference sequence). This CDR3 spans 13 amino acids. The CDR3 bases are TGTGCCAGTAGTGCCCTTGAAACCGGGGAGCTGTTTTTT. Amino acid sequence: CASSALETGELFF.

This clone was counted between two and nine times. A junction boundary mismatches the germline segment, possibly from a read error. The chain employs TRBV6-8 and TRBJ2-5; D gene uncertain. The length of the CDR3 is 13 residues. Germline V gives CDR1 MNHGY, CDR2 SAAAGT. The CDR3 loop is CAISAKGWETQYF. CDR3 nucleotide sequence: TGTGCCATCAGTGCAAAGGGATGGGAGACCCAGTACTTC.

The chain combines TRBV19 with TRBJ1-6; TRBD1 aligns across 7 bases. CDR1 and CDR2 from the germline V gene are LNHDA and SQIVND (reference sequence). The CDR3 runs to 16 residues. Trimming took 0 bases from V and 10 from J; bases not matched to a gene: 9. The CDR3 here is CASSIDRTGLGSPLHF. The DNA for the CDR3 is TGTGCCAGTAGTATAGATCGGACAGGTCTAGGATCACCCCTCCACTTT.

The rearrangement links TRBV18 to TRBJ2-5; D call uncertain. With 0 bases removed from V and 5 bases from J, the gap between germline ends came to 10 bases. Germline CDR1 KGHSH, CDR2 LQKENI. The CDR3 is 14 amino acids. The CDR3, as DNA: TGTGCCAGCTCACCACCCGGGTTGCGCGAGACCCAGTACTTC. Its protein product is CASSPPGLRETQYF.

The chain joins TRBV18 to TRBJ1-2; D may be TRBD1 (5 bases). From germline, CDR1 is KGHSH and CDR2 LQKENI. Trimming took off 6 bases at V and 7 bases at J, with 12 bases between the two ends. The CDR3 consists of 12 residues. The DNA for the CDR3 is TGTGCCAGCTCCCCAGACAGTCGTGGCTACACCTTC. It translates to CASSPDSRGYTF.

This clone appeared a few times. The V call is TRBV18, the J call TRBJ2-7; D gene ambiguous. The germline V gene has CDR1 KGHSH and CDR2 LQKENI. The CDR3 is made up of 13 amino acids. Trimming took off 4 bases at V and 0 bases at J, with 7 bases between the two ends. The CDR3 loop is CASSQLPSYEQYF. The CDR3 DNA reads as TGTGCCAGCTCACAACTACCCTCCTACGAGCAGTACTTC.

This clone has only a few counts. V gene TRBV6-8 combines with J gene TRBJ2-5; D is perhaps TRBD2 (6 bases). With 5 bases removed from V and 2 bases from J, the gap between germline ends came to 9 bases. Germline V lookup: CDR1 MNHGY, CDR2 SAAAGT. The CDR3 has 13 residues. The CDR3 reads CASSRGNQETQYF. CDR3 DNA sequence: TGTGCCAGCAGTCGGGGGAATCAAGAGACCCAGTACTTC.

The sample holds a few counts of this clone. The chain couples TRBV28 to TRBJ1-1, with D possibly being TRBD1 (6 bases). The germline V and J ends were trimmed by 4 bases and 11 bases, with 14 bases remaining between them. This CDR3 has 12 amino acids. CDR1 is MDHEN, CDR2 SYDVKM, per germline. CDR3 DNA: TGTGCCAGCAGTTATGGGGGGCGCGGGGCTTTCTTT. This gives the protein CASSYGGRGAFF. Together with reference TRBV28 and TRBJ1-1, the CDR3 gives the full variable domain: DVKVTQSSRYLVKRTGEKVFLECVQDMDHENMFWYRQDPGLGLRLIYFSYDVKMKEKGDIPEGYSVSREKKERFSLILESASTNQTSMYLCASSYGGRGAFFGQGTRLTVV.

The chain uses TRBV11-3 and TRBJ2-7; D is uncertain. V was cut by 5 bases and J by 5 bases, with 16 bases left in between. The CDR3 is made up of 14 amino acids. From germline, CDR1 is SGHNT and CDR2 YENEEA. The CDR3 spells CASSIDGPLDEQYF. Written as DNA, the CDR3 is TGTGCCAGCAGCATCGACGGACCCCTAGACGAGCAGTACTTC.

CDR3 in DNA: TGTGCCAGTAGTTCTTTATCCCTGAAGAATGAGCAGTTCTTC. It is translated as CASSSLSLKNEQFF. This sequence joins TRBV19 and TRBJ2-1; D is ambiguous. The germline CDR1 and CDR2 sequences are LNHDA and SQIVND (reference sequence). The CDR3 length is 14 residues. Trimming removed 5 bases at V and 7 bases at J, with 15 bases between.

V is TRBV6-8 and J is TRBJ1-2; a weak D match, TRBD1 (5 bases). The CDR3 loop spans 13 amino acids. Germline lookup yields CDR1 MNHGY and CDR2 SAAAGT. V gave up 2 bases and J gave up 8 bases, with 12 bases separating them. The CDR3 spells CASSYGGVGGYTF. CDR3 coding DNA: TGTGCCAGCAGTTACGGGGGAGTAGGAGGCTACACCTTC.

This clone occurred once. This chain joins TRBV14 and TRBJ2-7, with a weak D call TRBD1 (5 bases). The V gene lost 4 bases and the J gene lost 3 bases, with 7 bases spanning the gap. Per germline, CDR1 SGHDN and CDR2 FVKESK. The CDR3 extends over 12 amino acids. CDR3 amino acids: CASSPGNYEQYF. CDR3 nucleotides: TGTGCCAGCAGCCCAGGGAACTACGAGCAGTACTTC.

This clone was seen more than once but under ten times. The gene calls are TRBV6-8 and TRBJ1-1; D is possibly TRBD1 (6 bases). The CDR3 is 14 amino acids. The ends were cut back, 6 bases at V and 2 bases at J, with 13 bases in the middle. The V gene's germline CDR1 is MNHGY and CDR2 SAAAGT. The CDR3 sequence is CASRGEGDNTEAFF. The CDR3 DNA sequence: TGTGCCAGCAGGGGGGAGGGGGACAACACTGAAGCTTTCTTT.

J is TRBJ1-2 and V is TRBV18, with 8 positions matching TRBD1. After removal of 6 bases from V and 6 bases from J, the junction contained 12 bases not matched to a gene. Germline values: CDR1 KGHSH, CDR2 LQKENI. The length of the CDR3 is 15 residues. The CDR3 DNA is TGTGCCAGCTCTCCTAACTTGGACAGGGCCCATGGCTACACCTTC. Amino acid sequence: CASSPNLDRAHGYTF.

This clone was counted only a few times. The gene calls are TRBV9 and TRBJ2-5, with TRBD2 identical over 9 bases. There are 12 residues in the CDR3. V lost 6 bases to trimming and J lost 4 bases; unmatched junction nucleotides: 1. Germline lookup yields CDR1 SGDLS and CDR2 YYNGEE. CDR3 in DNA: TGTGCCAGCATGACTAGCGGAGAGACCCAGTACTTC. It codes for CASMTSGETQYF.

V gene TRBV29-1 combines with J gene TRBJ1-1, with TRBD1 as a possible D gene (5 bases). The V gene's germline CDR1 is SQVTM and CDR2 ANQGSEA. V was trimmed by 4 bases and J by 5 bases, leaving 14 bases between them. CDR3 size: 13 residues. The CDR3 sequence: CSVGEGWTTEAFF. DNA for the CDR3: TGCAGCGTTGGGGAGGGGTGGACGACTGAAGCTTTCTTT.

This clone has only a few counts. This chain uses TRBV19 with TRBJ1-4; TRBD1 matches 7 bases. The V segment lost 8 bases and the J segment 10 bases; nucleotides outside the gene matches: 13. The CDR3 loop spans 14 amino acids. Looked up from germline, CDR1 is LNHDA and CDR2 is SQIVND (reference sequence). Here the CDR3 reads CASGTTGDERKLFF. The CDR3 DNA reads TGTGCCAGTGGGACCACAGGGGACGAAAGAAAACTGTTTTTT.

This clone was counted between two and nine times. The CDR3 is CASSQGGGGSYEQYF. Written as DNA, the CDR3 is TGCGCCAGCAGCCAAGGGGGAGGCGGGTCCTACGAGCAGTACTTC. The chain recombines TRBV4-1 with TRBJ2-7, with TRBD2 as a possible D gene (6 bases). The germline V and J ends were trimmed by 1 base and 1 base, with 11 bases remaining between them. The CDR3 consists of 15 residues. CDR1 is MGHRA, CDR2 YSYEKL, per germline.

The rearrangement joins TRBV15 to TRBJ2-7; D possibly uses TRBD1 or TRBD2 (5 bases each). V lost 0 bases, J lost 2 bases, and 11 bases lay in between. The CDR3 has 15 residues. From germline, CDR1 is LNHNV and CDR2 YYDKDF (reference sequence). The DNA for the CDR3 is TGTGCCACCAGCAGAGATAAGGGACCCCCCTACGAGCAGTACTTC. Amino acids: CATSRDKGPPYEQYF. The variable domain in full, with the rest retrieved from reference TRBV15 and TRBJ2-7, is DAMVIQNPRYQVTQFGKPVTLSCSQTLNHNVMYWYQQKSSQAPKLLFHYYDKDFNNEADTPDNFQSRRPNTSFCFLDIRSPGLGDTAMYLCATSRDKGPPYEQYFGPGTRLTVT.

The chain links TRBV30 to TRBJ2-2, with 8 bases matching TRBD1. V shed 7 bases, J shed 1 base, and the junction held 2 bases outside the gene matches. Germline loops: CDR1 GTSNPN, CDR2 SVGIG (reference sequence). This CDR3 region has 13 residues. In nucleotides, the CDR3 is TGTGCCTTGGGACAGGAGAACACCGGGGAGCTGTTTTTT. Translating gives CALGQENTGELFF.

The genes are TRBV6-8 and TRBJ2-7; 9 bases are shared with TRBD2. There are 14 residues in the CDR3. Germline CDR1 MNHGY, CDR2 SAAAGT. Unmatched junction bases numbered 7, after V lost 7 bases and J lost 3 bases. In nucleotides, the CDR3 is TGTGCCAGCACTATGGCTAGCGGGAACTACGAGCAGTACTTC. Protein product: CASTMASGNYEQYF.

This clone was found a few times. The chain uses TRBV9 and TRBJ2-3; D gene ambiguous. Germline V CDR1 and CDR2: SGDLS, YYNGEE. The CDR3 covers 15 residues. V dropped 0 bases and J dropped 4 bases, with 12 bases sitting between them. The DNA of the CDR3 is TGTGCCAGCAGCGTAGCGGTAAGCGCCGCAGATACGCAGTATTTT. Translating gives CASSVAVSAADTQYF.